Listed below are T cell receptor beta chains from one sample, sequenced in a study of T cell changes during pregnancy in multiple sclerosis. Sequencing was performed with immunoSEQ multiplex PCR; in TCRdb, only in-frame clones are kept and a portion is missing. The table lists 55,000 to 70,000 clones, around nine tenths of them singletons. This specimen was CD4+ T cells from peripheral blood mononuclear cells, taken after pregnancy. These receptor sequences come from a female donor with multiple sclerosis, enrolled in a pregnancy study. Both conserved end residues are part of each CDR3. Each record gives: clone size, D gene, V gene, J gene, CDR3 protein, CDR3 DNA. A D gene is named only where the DNA matches it firmly. Part of the rows lack a size; the others show once, few, many or a class for expanded clones.

>NA|NA|TRBV6-1|TRBJ2-3
CASSDRDFRDTQYF
TGTGCCAGCAGTGACCGGGACTTTCGAGATACGCAGTATTTT
>NA|TRBD1|TRBV7-9|TRBJ2-3
CASSGRQGRSTDTQYF
TGTGCCAGCAGCGGTAGACAGGGGAGAAGCACAGATACGCAGTATTTT
>NA|NA|TRBV5-1|TRBJ1-1
CASSALRIPGLGNTEAFF
TGCGCCAGCAGCGCCCTCCGGATCCCAGGGCTAGGGAACACTGAAGCTTTCTTT
>NA|NA|TRBV28|TRBJ1-1
CASNYQGTEAFF
TGTGCCAGCAATTACCAGGGAACTGAAGCTTTCTTT
>NA|NA|TRBV6-5|TRBJ1-1
CASRSDTEAFF
TGTGCCAGCAGATCTGACACTGAAGCTTTCTTT
>NA|TRBD1|TRBV18|TRBJ1-3
CASSLTDRGGGNTIYF
TGTGCCAGCTCGCTCACGGACAGGGGTGGTGGAAACACCATATATTTT
>NA|TRBD1|TRBV11-2|TRBJ2-3
CASSLRQGASGTQYF
TGTGCCAGCAGCTTAAGACAGGGGGCCTCAGGTACGCAGTATTTT
>NA|TRBD1|TRBV6-5|TRBJ1-1
CASSQRPGGTEAFF
TGTGCCAGCAGTCAGCGACCAGGGGGAACTGAAGCTTTCTTT
>NA|TRBD2|TRBV5-4|TRBJ2-7
CASSSSSSGYEQYF
TGTGCCAGCAGCTCCTCGTCTAGCGGCTACGAGCAGTACTTC
>many|TRBD1|TRBV6-6|TRBJ1-1
CASSTTGGTEAFF
TGTGCCAGCAGCACAACAGGGGGCACTGAAGCTTTCTTT
>NA|TRBD2|TRBV29-1|TRBJ2-1
CSVSGLAFGEQFF
TGCAGCGTTTCCGGACTAGCGTTCGGTGAGCAGTTCTTC
>NA|NA|TRBV5-8|TRBJ1-2
CASSLARYGYTF
TGTGCCAGCAGCTTGGCTCGCTATGGCTACACCTTC
>once|NA|TRBV18|TRBJ2-3
CASSPPGGAGTDTQYF
TGTGCCAGCTCACCACCGGGGGGAGCGGGCACAGATACGCAGTATTTT
>NA|TRBD2|TRBV7-2|TRBJ2-1
CASSPRRVAGDNEQFF
TGTGCCAGCAGCCCTCGAAGAGTAGCGGGGGACAATGAGCAGTTCTTC
>NA|TRBD2|TRBV7-3|TRBJ2-7
CASSLTAGGPYEQYF
TGTGCCAGCAGCCTCACAGCGGGAGGGCCCTACGAGCAGTACTTC
>NA|TRBD2|TRBV2|TRBJ2-3
CASTPSGRTDTQYF
TGTGCCAGCACTCCTAGCGGGAGGACAGATACGCAGTATTTT
>NA|NA|TRBV7-2|TRBJ2-5
CASSLSRANRETQYF
TGTGCCAGCAGCTTATCCAGGGCGAATAGGGAGACCCAGTACTTC
>NA|TRBD2|TRBV19|TRBJ2-5
CASNHGTSRMETQYF
TGTGCCAGTAACCACGGGACTAGCCGTATGGAGACCCAGTACTTC
>NA|NA|TRBV2|TRBJ2-1
CASTADRSSYNEQFF
TGTGCCAGCACCGCCGACAGGAGCTCCTACAATGAGCAGTTCTTC
>once|TRBD1|TRBV4-1|TRBJ2-6
CASSQESGGITGANVLTF
TGCGCCAGCAGCCAAGAGTCAGGGGGTATCACTGGGGCCAACGTCCTGACTTTC
>NA|TRBD2|TRBV6-1|TRBJ2-7
CASSRTSASYEQYF
TGTGCCAGCAGTCGGACTAGCGCGTCCTACGAGCAGTACTTC
>once|NA|TRBV9|TRBJ1-5
CASSEGQSNQPQHF
TGTGCCAGCAGCGAAGGACAGAGCAATCAGCCCCAGCATTTT
>NA|TRBD1|TRBV7-9|TRBJ2-2
CASSPWRQGQRAGELFF
TGTGCCAGCAGCCCGTGGAGACAGGGGCAGAGGGCCGGGGAGCTGTTTTTT
>NA|NA|TRBV28|TRBJ1-1
CASTPGGASDTEAFF
TGTGCCAGCACCCCGGGGGGGGCGTCGGACACTGAAGCTTTCTTT
>NA|NA|TRBV4-1|TRBJ2-1
CASSQDRHLGGNNEQFF
TGCGCCAGCAGCCAAGATAGGCATCTGGGGGGAAACAATGAGCAGTTCTTC
>NA|TRBD1|TRBV7-8|TRBJ1-1
CASSFRDRGSNTEAFF
TGTGCCAGCAGCTTCCGGGACAGGGGATCGAACACTGAAGCTTTCTTT
>NA|NA|TRBV5-1|TRBJ2-7
CASSLATGNFPYEQYF
TGCGCCAGCAGCTTGGCTACGGGAAACTTTCCCTACGAGCAGTACTTC
>NA|TRBD2|TRBV28|TRBJ2-1
CASRGLAGKGSYNEQFF
TGTGCCAGCAGGGGACTAGCGGGAAAAGGGTCCTACAATGAGCAGTTCTTC
>NA|TRBD1|TRBV5-1|TRBJ2-7
CASSLVGTESYEQYF
TGCGCCAGCAGCTTGGTGGGGACAGAATCCTACGAGCAGTACTTC
>NA|NA|TRBV7-9|TRBJ1-4
CASSLPLGEGNEKLFF
TGTGCCAGCAGCTTACCCCTCGGGGAGGGGAATGAAAAACTGTTTTTT
>NA|NA|TRBV15|TRBJ1-1
CATSRESGIPEAFF
TGTGCCACCAGCAGAGAGTCAGGAATCCCTGAAGCTTTCTTT
>NA|NA|TRBV6-1|TRBJ2-7
CASSESAYEQYF
TGTGCCAGCAGTGAGTCAGCGTACGAGCAGTACTTC
>NA|NA|TRBV2|TRBJ1-1
CASRDSLNTEAFF
TGTGCCAGCAGGGACAGCCTGAACACTGAAGCTTTCTTT